This T cell receptor beta chain derives from a study of cytomegalovirus exposure and HLA in healthy donors. Findings of the study overall: In a later analysis, an Asian-associated ancestry cluster reportedly showed fewer N-insertions than the roughly 730-donor mean. Later on, an analysis tied around 17,000 TCR beta sequences to HLA alleles at 0.05 false discovery rate. CMV serostatus was the sole immune exposure data available. In a later analysis, TCR beta V- and J-gene trimming showed a link to a missense DCLRE1C variant.

Both 60 Vbeta primers and 13 Jbeta primers went into the PCR. Generated by immunoSEQ multiplex PCR, the TCRdb table keeps only in-frame clones and is missing some. This sample has 200,000 or so clones, with more than 80% found just once. The CDR3 has 15 amino acids. Germline CDR1 SGHRS, CDR2 YFSETQ. Regarding this clone: Its antigen remains unknown. One end of the junction fails to match germline, which may point to a read error.

The V and J genes are TRBV5-1 and TRBJ2-1, with D tentatively TRBD1 or TRBD2 (6 bases each). The source is a woman aged 45-65 years in good health and CMV-seropositive. Input material: PBMCs. The CDR3 spells CASRLGGAIYNEQFF. In nucleotides, the CDR3 is TGCGCCAGCAGGTTGGGGGGCGCGATCTACAATGAGCAGTTCTTC.